The 12 T cell receptor beta chains below come from one sample, sequenced in a study of CD8+ T cells in alopecia areata. TCR sequencing used cDNA made by reverse transcription of extracted RNA. Using immunoSEQ multiplex PCR, the repertoire was profiled, and TCRdb retains in-frame clones only, with some absent. The sample lists 200,000 or so clones; more than 45% were seen once. Treatment indicated: oral pan-JAK inhibitor, 5-10 mg twice daily. The specimen comprised CD4+ T cells sorted from blood, sampled at week 24, from a patient treated with tofacitinib. All receptors come from a human donor with alopecia areata.

The J gene is TRBJ1-1, the V gene TRBV30, with D perhaps TRBD1 (6 bases). The CDR3 spans 14 residues. Germline CDR1 and CDR2: GTSNPN and SVGIG (reference sequence). V lost 4 bases and J lost 0, with 12 bases in between. CDR3 in DNA: TGTGCCTGGAAAACAGGGAACCTGAACACTGAAGCTTTCTTT. Its translation: CAWKTGNLNTEAFF. Variable domain in full (rest from reference TRBV30 and TRBJ1-1): SQTIHQWPATLVQPVGSPLSLECTVEGTSNPNLYWYRQAAGRGLQLLFYSVGIGQISSEVPQNLSASRPQDRQFILSSKKLLLSDSGFYLCAWKTGNLNTEAFFGQGTRLTVV.

V usage is TRBV5-1 and J usage is TRBJ2-1; TRBD2 matches 7 bases. The V segment lost 0 bases and the J segment 6 bases; nucleotides outside the gene matches: 6. Germline CDR1 SGHRS, CDR2 YFSETQ. The CDR3 consists of 15 residues. CDR3 nucleotide sequence: TGCGCCAGCAGCTTGGGGGCGGGAGAAGGCAATGAGCAGTTCTTC. This gives the protein CASSLGAGEGNEQFF.

V is TRBV2 and J is TRBJ1-3; D not resolved. Germline V gene lookup returns CDR1 SNHLY and CDR2 FYNNEI. The ends were cut back, 1 base at V and 0 bases at J, with 7 bases in the middle. CDR3 length: 15 residues. The CDR3 DNA follows: TGTGCCAGCAGTGAAGGGCAAATCTCTGGAAACACCATATATTTT. This gives the protein CASSEGQISGNTIYF.

V gene TRBV9 combines with J gene TRBJ2-3; D is unresolved. The V and J ends lost 3 bases and 9 bases respectively, with 11 bases between them. The CDR3 has 12 amino acids. From germline, CDR1 is SGDLS and CDR2 YYNGEE. CDR3 nucleotide sequence: TGTGCCAGCAGCGCCGAGCCAGGCACGCAGTATTTT. Protein: CASSAEPGTQYF.

The chain carries TRBV27 and TRBJ1-1, with D possibly matching TRBD1 (5 bases). Germline CDR1 MNHEY, CDR2 SMNVEV (reference sequence). This CDR3 has 13 residues. The V end was cut by 2 bases, the J end by 6 bases, with 10 bases between. CDR3 loop: CASSLRVRAEAFF. The CDR3 coding sequence is TGTGCCAGCAGTTTAAGGGTCAGGGCTGAAGCTTTCTTT.

The chain recombines TRBV6-1 with TRBJ2-4; D ambiguous. This CDR3 has 13 residues. Trimming stripped 6 bases from V and 9 bases from J, with 15 bases between. Germline V gene data show CDR1 as MNHNS and CDR2 as SASEGT. This chain's CDR3 is CASSLDEASIQYF. The CDR3 DNA follows: TGTGCCAGCAGCCTGGATGAGGCTAGCATTCAGTACTTC.

The V and J genes are TRBV23-1 and TRBJ1-2; D is undetermined. TRBV23-1 is an open reading frame whose function is uncertain. This CDR3 comprises 14 residues. V was clipped by 7 bases and J by 1 base, with 13 bases between them. The CDR3 reads CASIKGSRNYGYTF. CDR3 nucleotides: TGCGCCAGCATTAAAGGCAGCCGTAACTATGGCTACACCTTC.

The V call is TRBV5-4, the J call TRBJ1-2; D call uncertain. This CDR3 is 13 amino acids long. V shed 4 bases and J shed 2 bases, with 9 bases lying between them. CDR1 is SGHNT and CDR2 is YYREEE in the germline V gene (reference sequence). The CDR3 is CASSPDRNYGYTF. CDR3 in DNA: TGTGCCAGCAGCCCGGACCGAAACTATGGCTACACCTTC.

The rearrangement joins TRBV28 to TRBJ1-2, with D perhaps TRBD1 (6 bases). Germline CDR1 is MDHEN and CDR2 is SYDVKM. Trimming took off 4 bases at V and 6 bases at J, with 18 bases between the two ends. The CDR3 consists of 15 residues. CDR3 region: CASSYGGQTGDGYTF. CDR3 nucleotide sequence: TGTGCCAGCAGTTATGGGGGCCAGACAGGCGATGGCTACACCTTC.

The chain employs TRBV27 and TRBJ1-3; TRBD1 aligns across 7 bases. The CDR3 is 12 residues long. CDR1 is MNHEY, CDR2 SMNVEV, per germline (reference sequence). V shed 10 bases and J 2 bases; nucleotides not matched to a gene: 2. This CDR3 reads CATGTAGNTIYF. The CDR3 DNA reads as TGTGCCACCGGGACAGCTGGAAACACCATATATTTT.

The rearrangement uses TRBV29-1 and TRBJ2-1; TRBD2 agrees at 7 bases. This CDR3 contains 14 residues. Trimming removed 5 bases from V and 6 bases from J; junction bases left unmatched: 10. CDR1 and CDR2 (germline): SQVTM, ANQGSEA. The CDR3 nucleotides are TGCAGCGTTTTAAGCGGGACCTATTCCAATGAGCAGTTCTTC. It codes for CSVLSGTYSNEQFF.

The genes are TRBV2 and TRBJ2-5, with TRBD1 as a possible D gene (5 bases). Germline lookup yields CDR1 SNHLY and CDR2 FYNNEI. The CDR3 has 12 residues. V was pared by 7 bases and J by 5 bases, with 11 bases between. For the CDR3, the DNA is TGTGCCAGCATAGGGGATGCGGAGACCCAGTACTTC. It specifies CASIGDAETQYF.